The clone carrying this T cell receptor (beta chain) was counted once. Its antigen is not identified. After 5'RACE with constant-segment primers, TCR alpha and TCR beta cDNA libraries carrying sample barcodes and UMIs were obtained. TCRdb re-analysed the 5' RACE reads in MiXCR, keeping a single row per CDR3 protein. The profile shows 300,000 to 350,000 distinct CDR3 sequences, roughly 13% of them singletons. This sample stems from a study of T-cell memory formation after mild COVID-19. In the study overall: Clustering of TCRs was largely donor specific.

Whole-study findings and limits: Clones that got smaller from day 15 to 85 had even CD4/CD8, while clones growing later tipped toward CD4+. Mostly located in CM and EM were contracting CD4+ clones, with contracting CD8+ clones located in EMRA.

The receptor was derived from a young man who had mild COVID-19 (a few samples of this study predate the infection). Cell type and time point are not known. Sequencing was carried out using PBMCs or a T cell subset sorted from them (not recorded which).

Written as DNA, the CDR3 is TGCGCCAGCAGCTTGGCCGGTACTCTGGGGACCAAAAACATTCAGTACTTC. Encoded protein: CASSLAGTLGTKNIQYF. The genes are TRBV5-1 and TRBJ2-4; no firm D call. V was shortened by 0 bases and J by 2 bases, with 15 bases between the two germline ends. This CDR3 has 17 amino acids. CDR1 and CDR2 (germline): SGHRS, YFSETQ.